These 28 T cell receptor beta chains were all obtained from the same sample, sequenced in a study of T-cell reconstitution after alpha-beta-depleted transplantation in children. Preparing the TCRbeta library involved the use of unique molecular identifiers. TCRdb reprocessed the PCR reads via MiXCR and lists one record per CDR3 protein. The top ten hold about 6.4% of the sample, which has hundreds of thousands of distinct CDR3 sequences, 8.2% seen once. The starting material was PBMCs, mostly from graft donor cells, obtained 180 days after TCRalphabeta/CD19-depleted stem cell transplant. All receptors come from a male patient younger than 18 who had a stem cell transplant for acute lymphoblastic leukemia, so the T cells may come from the graft donor.

With regard to this clonotype: A read error may be the cause here, since a much bigger clone is one base away. The rearrangement uses TRBV4-1 and TRBJ2-3; the D gene could be TRBD1 or TRBD2 (5 bases each). CDR1 MGHRA and CDR2 YSYEKL come from the germline V gene. The CDR3 totals 14 residues. This chain's CDR3 is CASGQPGRSDTQYF. CDR3 coding DNA: TGCGCCAGCGGCCAACCGGGACGTTCAGATACGCAGTATTTT.

This clonotype was found many times. The V call is TRBV7-2, the J call TRBJ2-7; D gene uncertain. V gave up 1 base and J gave up 4 bases, with 11 bases separating them. The CDR3 covers 14 residues. CDR1 is SGHTA and CDR2 is FQGNSA in the germline V gene. CDR3: CASSLEASPYEQYF. The CDR3 DNA reads TGTGCCAGCAGCTTAGAAGCCAGCCCTTACGAGCAGTACTTC.

This clonotype occurred many times. V is TRBV24-1 and J is TRBJ2-5; perhaps TRBD1 as D (5 bases). Germline V gene sequence: CDR1 KGHDR, CDR2 SFDVKD. V dropped 8 bases and J dropped 0 bases, with 9 bases sitting between them. The CDR3 runs 13 residues. The CDR3 DNA sequence: TGTGCCACCACCCCGGACAACCAAGAGACCCAGTACTTC. It yields the protein CATTPDNQETQYF.

Concerning this clonotype itself: A read error may be the cause here, since a much bigger clone is one base away. This chain connects TRBV3-1 to TRBJ2-2, with 7 nucleotides matching TRBD2. The CDR3 consists of 15 residues. Trimming at V came to 4 bases and at J to 5 bases, leaving 7 bases not matched to a gene. Germline V gives CDR1 LGHDT, CDR2 YNNKEL (reference sequence). CDR3 bases: TGTGCCAGCAGCCGATGGCTAGCGGAAACCGGGGAGCTGTTTTTT. It codes for CASSRWLAETGELFF.

This clonotype was counted many times. The genes are TRBV2 and TRBJ1-1; no definite D call. The ends were cut back, 5 bases at V and 1 base at J, with 5 bases in the middle. Germline CDR1 and CDR2: SNHLY and FYNNEI. The CDR3 is made up of 12 amino acids. The DNA for the CDR3 is TGTGCCAGCAGTTCAGGGAACACTGAAGCTTTCTTT. Translated: CASSSGNTEAFF.

This clonotype was observed many times. The chain couples TRBV7-2 to TRBJ1-1; no clear D. CDR1 and CDR2 from the germline V gene are SGHTA and FQGNSA. The CDR3 is 13 residues long. V was pared by 4 bases and J by 11 bases, with 17 bases between. CDR3 amino acids: CASSSLTGRPAFF. CDR3 sequence (DNA): TGTGCCAGCAGCTCCCTTACGGGCAGACCGGCTTTCTTT.

This clonotype was observed many times. This chain joins TRBV5-1 and TRBJ2-5; D is perhaps TRBD2 (6 bases). CDR1 SGHRS and CDR2 YFSETQ come from the germline V gene. This CDR3 has 14 amino acids. V was clipped by 1 base and J by 3 bases, with 10 bases between them. The CDR3 nucleotides are TGCGCCAGCAGCTTGAAGGAGGGAAAAGAGACCCAGTACTTC. This encodes CASSLKEGKETQYF.

This clonotype was seen more than once but under ten times. This sequence joins TRBV20-1 and TRBJ1-2; D is perhaps TRBD1 (6 bases). Between the trimmed V and J ends, which lost 3 bases and 1 base, there was a span of 12 bases. The CDR3 spans 14 residues. Germline V gives CDR1 DFQATT, CDR2 SNEGSKA (reference sequence). For the CDR3, the DNA is TGCAGTGCTAGTGGACAGAAATTTAACTATGGCTACACCTTC. Translated, it gives CSASGQKFNYGYTF.

This clonotype was seen only a few times. The chain links TRBV7-8 to TRBJ1-2; D perhaps matches TRBD1 (6 bases). The CDR3 covers 15 residues. Trimming took off 6 bases at V and 4 bases at J, with 18 bases between the two ends. Germline V gene lookup returns CDR1 SGHVS and CDR2 FQNEAQ. CDR3 residues: CASSLKPGTTYGYTF. In nucleotides, the CDR3 is TGTGCCAGCAGTTTAAAGCCCGGGACAACCTATGGCTACACCTTC.

This clonotype has at least ten counts. J is TRBJ2-2 and V is TRBV4-3; no definite D call. V was clipped by 0 bases and J by 6 bases, with 11 bases between them. The CDR3 extends over 15 amino acids. Germline assignment: CDR1 LGHNA and CDR2 YSLEER. The CDR3 is CASSQDPGSAGELFF. In DNA, the CDR3 is TGCGCCAGCAGCCAAGATCCCGGATCAGCCGGGGAGCTGTTTTTT.

This clonotype was seen a few times. The CDR3 nucleotides read TGTGCCAGCAGCCAAAATAGGGCGGACACCGGGGAGCTGTTTTTT. This encodes CASSQNRADTGELFF. The chain couples TRBV7-2 to TRBJ2-2; no definite D call. CDR1 is SGHTA, CDR2 FQGNSA, per germline. Trimming cost V 5 bases and J 3 bases, with 13 bases left between them. The CDR3 extends over 15 amino acids.

This clonotype has a count of ten or more. CDR3 amino acids: CASSQDLHNSPLHF. The CDR3 DNA is TGTGCCAGCAGCCAAGATCTTCATAATTCACCCCTCCACTTT. The rearrangement joins TRBV4-2 to TRBJ1-6; D gene uncertain. CDR3 length: 14 residues. Germline CDR1 reads LGHNA; CDR2 reads YNFKEQ. The V and J ends lost 0 bases and 5 bases respectively, with 5 bases between them.

The sample holds many counts of this clonotype. This chain connects TRBV7-2 to TRBJ1-5, with D uncertain. V was shortened by 3 bases and J by 4 bases, with 10 bases between the two germline ends. Germline-derived CDR1 and CDR2 are SGHTA and FQGNSA. The CDR3 runs 14 residues. CDR3 nucleotides: TGTGCCAGCAGCTTGTCTGGTGGGAATCAGCCCCAGCATTTT. It yields the protein CASSLSGGNQPQHF.

This clonotype was counted ten times or more. V gene TRBV2 combines with J gene TRBJ2-1; D is perhaps TRBD2 (5 bases). The CDR3 has 13 amino acids. With 5 bases removed from V and 7 bases from J, the gap between germline ends came to 12 bases. The germline CDR1 and CDR2 sequences are SNHLY and FYNNEI. The CDR3 bases are TGTGCCAGCAGTCTCAAACTAGAGAATGAGCAGTTCTTC. Translated, it gives CASSLKLENEQFF.

This clonotype was seen at least ten times. V gene TRBV20-1 combines with J gene TRBJ2-2, with TRBD1 identical over 7 bases. Germline lookup yields CDR1 DFQATT and CDR2 SNEGSKA (reference sequence). The length of the CDR3 is 14 residues. J lost 8 bases, V lost 2 bases, and 8 bases had no gene match. CDR3 DNA sequence: TGCAGTGCTAGAAGAAGGGGGCGCGGTGGGGAGCTGTTTTTT. Amino acids: CSARRRGRGGELFF.

This clonotype came up many times. The chain uses TRBV27 and TRBJ1-2; possible D gene TRBD1, 5 bases. The length of the CDR3 is 15 residues. Trimming shortened V by 2 bases and J by 2 bases, and 12 bases separated the two germline ends. Germline loops: CDR1 MNHEY, CDR2 SMNVEV (reference sequence). The CDR3 nucleotides read TGTGCCAGCAGTTTAAGGGGCAGAGGAAACTATGGCTACACCTTC. Protein sequence: CASSLRGRGNYGYTF.

Ten or more counts support this clonotype. This chain links TRBV11-2 with TRBJ2-7; D perhaps matches TRBD1 (6 bases). CDR3 length equals 14 residues. Trimming cost V 1 base and J 1 base, with 8 bases left between them. The germline V gene encodes CDR1 SGHAT and CDR2 FQNNGV. CDR3 sequence (DNA): TGTGCCAGCAGCTTAGGAACAGGGTCCTACGAGCAGTACTTC. Protein sequence: CASSLGTGSYEQYF.

This clonotype has just a few counts. Germline and junction disagree at one end, which may indicate a read error. The chain carries TRBV20-1 and TRBJ2-7; TRBD1 agrees at 10 bases. Germline CDR1 DFQATT, CDR2 SNEGSKA (reference sequence). The CDR3 consists of 17 residues. The CDR3 nucleotides are TGCTGTGCTAGAGATCGGGCGGGACAGGGGCCGTCCTACGAGCAGTACTTC. This codes for CCARDRAGQGPSYEQYF.

As to this clonotype: Being one base from a much bigger clone, this may be a read error. The chain recombines TRBV7-9 with TRBJ1-4; no clear D gene. Germline-derived CDR1 and CDR2 are SEHNR and FQNEAQ (reference sequence). Trimming took off 4 bases at V and 4 bases at J, with 10 bases between the two ends. CDR3 length equals 14 residues. CDR3 protein: CASSSVASNEKLFF. CDR3 nucleotide sequence: TGTGCCAGCAGCTCGGTAGCAAGTAATGAAAAACTGTTTTTT.

There are many counts of this clonotype. The rearrangement joins TRBV13 to TRBJ2-7; D unclear. This CDR3 is 14 amino acids long. V shed 5 bases and J shed 0 bases, with 11 bases lying between them. Germline assignment: CDR1 PRHDT and CDR2 FYEKMQ (reference sequence). CDR3 sequence (DNA): TGTGCCAGCAGCCCCCGGTCCAGCTCCTACGAGCAGTACTTC. Translating it yields CASSPRSSSYEQYF.

This clonotype was seen at least ten times. The J gene is TRBJ2-1, the V gene TRBV3-2; TRBD2 reflects the table's D call only, with no check against the DNA. TRBV3-2 is a pseudogene locus. The CDR3 is 18 residues long. The CDR3 is CASSPDRAGAFAYNEQFF. The CDR3 region has the DNA TGTGCCAGCAGCCCCGACCGAGCGGGAGCTTTCGCCTACAATGAGCAGTTCTTC.

This clonotype was seen repeatedly, ten times or more. The DNA of the CDR3 is TGCAGTGCCACGGACTGGGGCAAACCCTACGAGCAGTACTTC. This translates into CSATDWGKPYEQYF. The genes are TRBV20-1 and TRBJ2-7; the D call may be TRBD1 or TRBD2 (5 bases each). The CDR3 extends over 14 amino acids. V was cut by 6 bases and J by 2 bases, with 17 bases left in between. Germline CDR1 reads DFQATT; CDR2 reads SNEGSKA (reference sequence).

Ten or more counts support this clonotype. The chain has TRBV12-3 or TRBV12-4 and TRBJ2-7; 7 positions agree with TRBD2. The CDR3 sequence is 16 residues long. With 5 bases clipped from V and 0 bases from J, the junction kept 10 bases outside the gene matches. In nucleotides, the CDR3 is TGTGCCAGCAGTCCGGAGATGAGCGGGATCTCCTACGAGCAGTACTTC. As protein: CASSPEMSGISYEQYF.

The sample holds many counts of this clonotype. The rearrangement uses TRBV3-1 and TRBJ2-7, with 8 positions matching TRBD2. Germline V gene sequence: CDR1 LGHDT, CDR2 YNNKEL (reference sequence). The CDR3 runs 15 residues. The V gene end was trimmed by 4 bases and the J gene end by 0 bases; junction bases not matched to a gene: 5. The chain's CDR3 is CASSRGLGGSYEQYF. The DNA of the CDR3 is TGTGCCAGCAGCCGGGGACTAGGGGGCTCCTACGAGCAGTACTTC.

This clonotype showed up many times. The CDR3 nucleotides are TGCGCCAGCAGCCAACTGGGGGCTCGAACCGGGGAGCTGTTTTTT. Encoded protein: CASSQLGARTGELFF. The chain combines TRBV4-1 with TRBJ2-2, with TRBD1 as a possible D gene (6 bases). V lost 2 bases, J lost 5 bases, and 12 bases lay in between. CDR3 length: 15 residues. Germline lookup yields CDR1 MGHRA and CDR2 YSYEKL.

Many counts were recorded for this clonotype. DNA of the CDR3: TGCGCCAGCACGGCGGCGGGGGGACCCACGGATACGCAGTATTTT. It codes for CASTAAGGPTDTQYF. The chain recombines TRBV10-2 with TRBJ2-3, with 8 bases identical to TRBD2. This CDR3 comprises 15 residues. The ends lost 7 bases at V and 6 bases at J; junction bases unmatched: 12. Germline V CDR1 and CDR2: WSHSY, SAAADI.

At least ten counts were recorded for this clonotype. V gene TRBV5-1 combines with J gene TRBJ2-2; 9 bases fit TRBD2. The germline V gene has CDR1 SGHRS and CDR2 YFSETQ. V was pared by 6 bases and J by 5 bases, with 8 bases of the junction left unmatched. The CDR3 totals 15 residues. The CDR3 nucleotides are TGCGCCAGCAAAGGACTAGCGACCGGAACCGGGGAGCTGTTTTTT. Protein sequence: CASKGLATGTGELFF.

There are many counts of this clonotype. The chain recombines TRBV20-1 with TRBJ2-3; D is ambiguous. The germline V gene has CDR1 DFQATT and CDR2 SNEGSKA (reference sequence). This CDR3 is 15 amino acids long. The V and J ends lost 1 base and 3 bases respectively, with 14 bases between them. CDR3 residues: CSARADGTGTDTQYF. In DNA form, the CDR3 reads TGCAGTGCTAGAGCTGATGGTACTGGTACAGATACGCAGTATTTT.